The 11 T cell receptor beta chains given below trace back to one sample, sequenced in a study of blood T cell repertoires in COVID-19. TCRdb's copy holds only in-frame clones and misses some; the assay was immunoSEQ multiplex PCR. The sample includes some 270,000 clones, approximately 85% seen only once; the top ten take about 4.1%. Sequencing used PBMCs or T cells enriched from blood (not recorded which). These TCRs come from a woman aged 30 to 39 who had recovered from COVID-19.

The chain joins TRBV5-1 to TRBJ1-1, with TRBD1 matching over 7 bases. This CDR3 contains 12 residues. CDR1 and CDR2 from the germline V gene are SGHRS and YFSETQ. J was trimmed by 8 bases and V by 4 bases; bases with no gene match: 5. In DNA, the CDR3 is TGCGCCAGCAGCGCAGGGGGATCAGAAGCTTTCTTT. It encodes CASSAGGSEAFF.

The V and J genes are TRBV6-5 and TRBJ2-5; D gene unclear. The CDR3 is 16 residues long. Germline loops: CDR1 MNHEY, CDR2 SVGAGI. V gave up 0 bases and J gave up 7 bases, with 18 bases separating them. The CDR3 DNA follows: TGTGCCAGCAGTTACTCGATCCACAGTACCCGTTCGACCCAGTACTTC. It yields the protein CASSYSIHSTRSTQYF.

The V call is TRBV13, the J call TRBJ2-7, with a tentative D call TRBD1 (6 bases). The germline V gene encodes CDR1 PRHDT and CDR2 FYEKMQ (reference sequence). The CDR3 runs to 14 residues. The V end was cut by 5 bases, the J end by 3 bases, with 14 bases between. DNA of the CDR3: TGTGCCAGCAGCGGACAGATCACCCGCTACGAGCAGTACTTC. Translated, it gives CASSGQITRYEQYF. Drawing the rest from reference TRBV13 and TRBJ2-7, the complete variable domain is AAGVIQSPRHLIKEKRETATLKCYPIPRHDTVYWYQQGPGQDPQFLISFYEKMQSDKGSIPDRFSAQQFSDYHSELNMSSLELGDSALYFCASSGQITRYEQYFGPGTRLTVT.

The CDR3 sequence is CASRHLDRHNSPLHF. DNA of the CDR3: TGTGCCAGCAGGCACCTGGACAGGCATAATTCACCCCTCCACTTT. This chain joins TRBV3-1 (or the pseudogene TRBV3-2) and TRBJ1-6; 7 bases are shared with TRBD1. The CDR3 covers 15 residues. V dropped 6 bases and J dropped 5; count of bases not matched to a gene: 7. Germline V gene sequence: CDR1 LGHDT, CDR2 YNNKEL (reference sequence).

The chain employs TRBV2 and TRBJ2-2; D possibly corresponds to TRBD1 (6 bases). The germline gives CDR1 SNHLY, CDR2 FYNNEI. With 6 bases removed from V and 2 bases from J, the gap between germline ends came to 13 bases. This CDR3 comprises 15 residues. The CDR3 region has the DNA TGTGCCAGCAGGGCAGGACAGACTAACACCGGGGAGCTGTTTTTT. It specifies CASRAGQTNTGELFF.

J is TRBJ2-1 and V is TRBV13; TRBD2 agrees at 8 bases. This CDR3 has 11 residues. Germline V gives CDR1 PRHDT, CDR2 FYEKMQ (reference sequence). Trimming removed 0 bases from V and 15 bases from J; junction bases left unmatched: 1. The CDR3 loop reads CASSLGSGTFF. CDR3 coding DNA: TGTGCCAGCAGCTTAGGTAGCGGGACGTTCTTC. Full variable domain (missing parts from reference TRBV13 and TRBJ2-1): AAGVIQSPRHLIKEKRETATLKCYPIPRHDTVYWYQQGPGQDPQFLISFYEKMQSDKGSIPDRFSAQQFSDYHSELNMSSLELGDSALYFCASSLGSGTFFGPGTRLTVL.

The chain combines TRBV4-1 with TRBJ2-1; 11 bases align to TRBD2. Trimming took 0 bases from V and 2 from J; bases not matched to a gene: 0. This CDR3 has 16 amino acids. Germline CDR1 MGHRA, CDR2 YSYEKL. CDR3 region: CASSQETSGAYNEQFF. As DNA, the CDR3 is TGCGCCAGCAGCCAAGAGACTAGCGGGGCCTACAATGAGCAGTTCTTC.

The chain is built from TRBV6-5 and TRBJ1-2, with D hard to call. Trimming stripped 4 bases from V and 0 bases from J, with 9 bases between. This CDR3 region has 14 residues. Per germline, CDR1 MNHEY and CDR2 SVGAGI. The CDR3 region is CASSSQMANYGYTF. CDR3 coding DNA: TGTGCCAGCAGTTCTCAGATGGCTAACTATGGCTACACCTTC.

This CDR3 is CASTRYPRDTGELFF. The CDR3 DNA follows: TGTGCCAGTACTAGGTACCCCCGGGACACCGGGGAGCTGTTTTTT. The chain joins TRBV19 to TRBJ2-2; D is undetermined. Trimming took off 7 bases at V and 3 bases at J, with 15 bases between the two ends. Germline CDR1 is LNHDA and CDR2 is SQIVND (reference sequence). The CDR3 runs to 15 residues.

This chain connects TRBV5-5 to TRBJ2-3; a weak D match, TRBD2 (5 bases). The CDR3 runs 15 residues. Germline V lookup: CDR1 SGHKS, CDR2 YYEKEE (reference sequence). Trimming shortened V by 0 bases and J by 4 bases, and 12 bases separated the two germline ends. CDR3 nucleotides: TGTGCCAGCAGCTTGGTGAGGGTTGGGCCAGATACGCAGTATTTT. It yields the protein CASSLVRVGPDTQYF.

J is TRBJ1-5 and V is TRBV24-1; TRBD1 matches 7 bases. The CDR3 contains 14 residues. The V and J ends lost 6 bases and 5 bases, in that order; junction bases with no gene match: 6. Looked up from germline, CDR1 is KGHDR and CDR2 is SFDVKD. CDR3 sequence reads: CATSRRGTDQPQHF. DNA for the CDR3: TGTGCCACCAGTAGGAGGGGGACAGATCAGCCCCAGCATTTT.